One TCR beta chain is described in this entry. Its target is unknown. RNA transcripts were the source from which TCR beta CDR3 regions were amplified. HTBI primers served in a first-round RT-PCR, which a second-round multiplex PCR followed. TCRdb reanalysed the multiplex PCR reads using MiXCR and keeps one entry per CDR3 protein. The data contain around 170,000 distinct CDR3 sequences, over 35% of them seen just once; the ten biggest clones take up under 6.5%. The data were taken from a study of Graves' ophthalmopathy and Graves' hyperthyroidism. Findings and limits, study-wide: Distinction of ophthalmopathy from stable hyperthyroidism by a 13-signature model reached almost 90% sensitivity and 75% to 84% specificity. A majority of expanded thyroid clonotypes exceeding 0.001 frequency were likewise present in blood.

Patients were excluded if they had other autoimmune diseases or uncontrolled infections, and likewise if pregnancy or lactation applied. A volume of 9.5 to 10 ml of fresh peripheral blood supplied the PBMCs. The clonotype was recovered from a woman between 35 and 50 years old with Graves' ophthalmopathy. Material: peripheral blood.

CDR3 region: CASSMGQGILNEQYF. In nucleotides, the CDR3 is TGTGCCAGCAGCATGGGACAGGGGATCCTTAACGAGCAGTACTTC. The chain employs TRBV7-2 and TRBJ2-7; 10 nucleotides line up with TRBD1. Germline CDR1 SGHTA, CDR2 FQGNSA. The CDR3 runs 15 residues. Losses at the gene ends were 5 bases for V and 5 bases for J; bases not matched to a gene: 9. The full variable domain, with the rest looked up from reference TRBV7-2 and TRBJ2-7, is GAGVSQSPSNKVTEKGKDVELRCDPISGHTALYWYRQSLGQGLEFLIYFQGNSAPDKSGLPSDRFSAERTGGSVSTLTIQRTQQEDSAVYLCASSMGQGILNEQYFGPGTRLTVT.